This TCR beta chain is from a study of Ad26.COV2.S vaccination and SARS-CoV-2 variants. Overall study: Donor was one of the participants in the Ad26.COV2.S arm of the COV1001 trial. Participants got Ad26.COV2.S intramuscularly, once or twice 56 days apart.

Study results and limitations: Once vaccination had occurred, spike-specific CD8+ and CD4+ T cell responses reportedly showed substantial breadth.

Points on this clone: As yet, its antigen is unknown.

Assay: immunoSEQ multiplex PCR; the TCRdb copy retains only in-frame clones and omits some. This repertoire shows approximately 360,000 clones, about 83% found once; its top ten account for about 8%. Treatment meaning: approximately 18 received Ad26.COV2.S at low or high dose, single or two shots; five or six received placebo; per-sample allocation not given. All samples were drawn on day 63, counting from the first vaccine or placebo injection. What was given as vaccine was an Ad26 vector encoding Wuhan-strain SARS-CoV-2 spike. V dropped 5 bases and J dropped 3; count of bases not matched to a gene: 9. The CDR3 runs to 15 residues. The germline gives CDR1 SGHRS, CDR2 YFSETQ.

The source is a person between 18 and 65 years old who received the Ad26.COV2.S COVID-19 vaccine or a placebo. The specimen was peripheral blood, collected in a trial of Ad26.COV2.S vaccine versus placebo. The V call is TRBV5-1, the J call TRBJ1-1, with TRBD1 identical over 8 bases. The CDR3 loop is CASSNSGTGHTEAFF. CDR3 nucleotides: TGCGCCAGCAGTAATTCCGGGACAGGACACACTGAAGCTTTCTTT.